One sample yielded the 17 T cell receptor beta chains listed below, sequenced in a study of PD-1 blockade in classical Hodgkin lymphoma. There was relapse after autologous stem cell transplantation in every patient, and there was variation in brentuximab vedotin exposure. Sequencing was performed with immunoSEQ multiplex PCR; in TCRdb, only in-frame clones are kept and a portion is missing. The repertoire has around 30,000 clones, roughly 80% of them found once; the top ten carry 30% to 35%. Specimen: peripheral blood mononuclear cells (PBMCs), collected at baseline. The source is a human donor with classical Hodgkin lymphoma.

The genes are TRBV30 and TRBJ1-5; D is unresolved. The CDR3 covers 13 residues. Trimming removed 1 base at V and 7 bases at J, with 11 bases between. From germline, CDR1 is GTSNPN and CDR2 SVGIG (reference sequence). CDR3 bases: TGTGCCTGGAGTGACAGCGTTGGCCAGCCCCAGCATTTT. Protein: CAWSDSVGQPQHF. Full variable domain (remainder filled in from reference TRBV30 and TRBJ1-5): SQTIHQWPATLVQPVGSPLSLECTVEGTSNPNLYWYRQAAGRGLQLLFYSVGIGQISSEVPQNLSASRPQDRQFILSSKKLLLSDSGFYLCAWSDSVGQPQHFGDGTRLSIL.

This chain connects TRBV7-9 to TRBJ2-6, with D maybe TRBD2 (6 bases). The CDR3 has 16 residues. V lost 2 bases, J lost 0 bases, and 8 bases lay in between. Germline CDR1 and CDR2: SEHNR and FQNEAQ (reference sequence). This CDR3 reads CASSLYGGSGANVLTF. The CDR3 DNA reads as TGTGCCAGCAGCTTATACGGGGGCTCTGGGGCCAACGTCCTGACTTTC.

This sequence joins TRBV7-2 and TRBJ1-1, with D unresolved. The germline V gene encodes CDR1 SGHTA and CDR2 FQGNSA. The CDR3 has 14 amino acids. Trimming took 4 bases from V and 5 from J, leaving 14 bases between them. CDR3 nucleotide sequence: TGTGCCAGCAGCTGGAAGGGAGGTGGAACTGAAGCTTTCTTT. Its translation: CASSWKGGGTEAFF.

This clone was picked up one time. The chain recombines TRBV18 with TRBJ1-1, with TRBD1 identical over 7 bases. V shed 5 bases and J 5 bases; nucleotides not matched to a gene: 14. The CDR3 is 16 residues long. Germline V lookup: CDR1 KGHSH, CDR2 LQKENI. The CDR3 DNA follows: TGTGCCAGCTCAGCTTCACCTCCAGGGGGAGGGACTGAAGCTTTCTTT. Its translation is CASSASPPGGGTEAFF.

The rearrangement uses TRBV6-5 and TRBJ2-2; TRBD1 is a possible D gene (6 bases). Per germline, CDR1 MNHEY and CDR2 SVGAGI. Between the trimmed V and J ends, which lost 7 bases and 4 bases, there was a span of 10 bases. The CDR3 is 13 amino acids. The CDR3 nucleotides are TGTGCCAGCACCAGAGGGGGCACCGGGGAGCTGTTTTTT. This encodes CASTRGGTGELFF.

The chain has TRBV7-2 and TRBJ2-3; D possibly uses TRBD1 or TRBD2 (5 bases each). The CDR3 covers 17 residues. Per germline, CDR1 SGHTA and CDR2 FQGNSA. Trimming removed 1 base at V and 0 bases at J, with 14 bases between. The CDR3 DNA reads TGTGCCAGCAGCTTAGGTGGGGACGTCCCTAGCACAGATACGCAGTATTTT. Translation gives CASSLGGDVPSTDTQYF. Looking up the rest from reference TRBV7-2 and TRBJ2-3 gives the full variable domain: GAGVSQSPSNKVTEKGKDVELRCDPISGHTALYWYRQSLGQGLEFLIYFQGNSAPDKSGLPSDRFSAERTGGSVSTLTIQRTQQEDSAVYLCASSLGGDVPSTDTQYFGPGTRLTVL.

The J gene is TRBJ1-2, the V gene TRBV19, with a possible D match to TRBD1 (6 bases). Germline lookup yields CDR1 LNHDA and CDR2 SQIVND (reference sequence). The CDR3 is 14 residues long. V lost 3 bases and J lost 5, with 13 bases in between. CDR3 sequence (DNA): TGTGCCAGTAGTATCAGGACAGAGTTATATGGCTACACCTTC. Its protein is CASSIRTELYGYTF. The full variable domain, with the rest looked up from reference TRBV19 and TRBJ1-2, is DGGITQSPKYLFRKEGQNVTLSCEQNLNHDAMYWYRQDPGQGLRLIYYSQIVNDFQKGDIAEGYSVSREKKESFPLTVTSAQKNPTAFYLCASSIRTELYGYTFGSGTRLTVV.

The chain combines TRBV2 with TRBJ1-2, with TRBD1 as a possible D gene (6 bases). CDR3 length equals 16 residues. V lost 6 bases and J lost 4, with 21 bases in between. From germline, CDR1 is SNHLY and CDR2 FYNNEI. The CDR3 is CASSLVGAPGSYGYTF. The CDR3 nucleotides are TGTGCCAGCAGCCTCGTGGGGGCTCCGGGGAGCTATGGCTACACCTTC.

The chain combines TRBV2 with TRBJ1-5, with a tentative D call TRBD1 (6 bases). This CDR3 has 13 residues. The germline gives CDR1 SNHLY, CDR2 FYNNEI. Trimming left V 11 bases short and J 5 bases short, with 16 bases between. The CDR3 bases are TGTGCCGGGTCCCGGGGGCGAGATCAGCCCCAGCATTTT. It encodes CAGSRGRDQPQHF.

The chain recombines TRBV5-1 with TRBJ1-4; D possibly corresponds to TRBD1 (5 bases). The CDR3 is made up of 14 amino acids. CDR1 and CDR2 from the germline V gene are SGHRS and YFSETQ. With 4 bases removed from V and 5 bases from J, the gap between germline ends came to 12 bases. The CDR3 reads CASSVDTPNEKLFF. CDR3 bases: TGCGCCAGCAGCGTGGACACCCCAAATGAAAAACTGTTTTTT.

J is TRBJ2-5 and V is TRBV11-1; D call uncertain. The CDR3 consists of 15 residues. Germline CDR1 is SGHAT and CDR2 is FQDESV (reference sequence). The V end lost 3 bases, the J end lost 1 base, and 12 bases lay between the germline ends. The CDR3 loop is CASSLLGNGQETQYF. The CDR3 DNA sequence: TGTGCCAGCAGCTTGCTAGGGAACGGCCAAGAGACCCAGTACTTC.

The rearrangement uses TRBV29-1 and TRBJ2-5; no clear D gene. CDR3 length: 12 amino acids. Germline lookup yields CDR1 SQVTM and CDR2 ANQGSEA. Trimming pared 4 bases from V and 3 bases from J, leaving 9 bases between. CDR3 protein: CSVVKEEETQYF. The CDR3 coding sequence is TGCAGCGTTGTGAAGGAAGAAGAGACCCAGTACTTC.

This CDR3 is CASTEGYRGPYEQYF. CDR3 nucleotides: TGTGCCAGCACGGAAGGCTACAGGGGACCCTACGAGCAGTACTTC. The chain employs TRBV6-1 and TRBJ2-7; 7 positions match TRBD1. Unmatched junction bases numbered 11, after V lost 7 bases and J lost 2 bases. This CDR3 contains 15 residues. Germline-derived CDR1 and CDR2 are MNHNS and SASEGT.

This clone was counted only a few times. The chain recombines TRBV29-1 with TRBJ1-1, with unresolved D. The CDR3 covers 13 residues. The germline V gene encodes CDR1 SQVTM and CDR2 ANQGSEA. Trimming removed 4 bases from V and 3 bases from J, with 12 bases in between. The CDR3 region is CSVARNEDTEAFF. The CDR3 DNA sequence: TGCAGCGTTGCCAGGAATGAGGACACTGAAGCTTTCTTT. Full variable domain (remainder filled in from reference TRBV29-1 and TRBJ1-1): SAVISQKPSRDICQRGTSLTIQCQVDSQVTMMFWYRQQPGQSLTLIATANQGSEATYESGFVIDKFPISRPNLTFSTLTVSNMSPEDSSIYLCSVARNEDTEAFFGQGTRLTVV.

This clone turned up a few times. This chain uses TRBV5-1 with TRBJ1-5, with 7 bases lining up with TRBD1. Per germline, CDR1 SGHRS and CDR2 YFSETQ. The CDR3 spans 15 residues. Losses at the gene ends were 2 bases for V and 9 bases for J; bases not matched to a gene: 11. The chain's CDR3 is CASSLWGDSSGPQHF. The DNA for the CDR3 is TGCGCCAGCAGCTTATGGGGGGACAGCTCTGGGCCCCAGCATTTT.

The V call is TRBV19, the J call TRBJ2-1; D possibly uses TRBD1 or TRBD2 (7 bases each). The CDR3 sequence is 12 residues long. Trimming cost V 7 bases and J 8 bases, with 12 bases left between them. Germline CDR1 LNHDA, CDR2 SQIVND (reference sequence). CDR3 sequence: CASTQGGHEQFF. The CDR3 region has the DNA TGTGCCAGTACCCAGGGGGGGCATGAGCAGTTCTTC.

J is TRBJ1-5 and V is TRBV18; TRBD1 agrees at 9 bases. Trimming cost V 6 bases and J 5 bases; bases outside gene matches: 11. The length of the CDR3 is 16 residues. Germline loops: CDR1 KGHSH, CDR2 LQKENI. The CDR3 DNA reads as TGTGCCAGCTCCCCTCCGGGACAGGGCCTCGATCAGCCCCAGCATTTT. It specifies CASSPPGQGLDQPQHF.